This T cell receptor beta chain stems from a study of T cell repertoires in cytomegalovirus infection. About the study: HLA-C-restricted CMV epitopes, recently identified, and well-studied HLA-B-restricted ones were used by the study. TCR beta signatures that were public indicated CMV infection and matching HLA type.

General study findings and limits: The ex vivo response was dominated by HLA-C-restricted CMV-specific TCR beta clonotypes. Carriers of CMV plus the relevant HLA were identified by cumulative public TCR beta family frequency.

TCRdb re-called the reads through MiXCR, storing one row per CDR3 protein. The sample contains 900,000 to 950,000 distinct CDR3 sequences, around 30% of which appear only once. The CDR3 is 17 residues long. Germline V gives CDR1 KGHSH, CDR2 LQKENI. Unmatched junction bases numbered 10, after V lost 0 bases and J lost 4 bases. In its sample, this clonotype was seen many times. What it binds is not known. V and J are TRBV18 and TRBJ1-1, with 8 bases that match TRBD1. The clonotype comes from a human donor in good health (CMV status not recorded). Some clones in this sample may be carry-over from other donors' samples. This specimen consisted of cultured CD8+ T cells from PBMCs, obtained from culture after CMV antigen stimulation. The CDR3: CASSPPSGTGRGTEAFF. The CDR3 DNA is TGTGCCAGCTCACCACCTTCTGGGACAGGTCGGGGCACTGAAGCTTTCTTT.